This record concerns one T cell receptor beta chain sequence. These data originate in a study of blood T cell repertoires in COVID-19. Across the study: PBMCs, B-cell-depleted T cells, or T cells provided the cDNA or gDNA that made up the material.

Authors' processing steps: Nucleated cell number was recorded as an estimate derived from reference gene primer amplification. Assay: immunoSEQ multiplex PCR; the TCRdb copy retains only in-frame clones and omits some. That table furnishes V, J and clone size, whereas the DNA furnished D and trimming. Of some 80,000 clones listed, roughly 87% are singletons. This CDR3 region has 16 residues. The germline V and J ends were trimmed by 0 bases and 8 bases, with 16 bases remaining between them. Germline V gives CDR1 MGHRA, CDR2 YSYEKL. This receptor was identified in a man aged 80 or over with acute or convalescent COVID-19. Source material: peripheral blood. The chain combines TRBV4-1 with TRBJ1-4, with D possibly matching TRBD1 (6 bases). The CDR3 protein is CASSQDGRGAREKLFF. The CDR3 bases are TGCGCCAGCAGCCAAGATGGGCGGGGGGCCAGGGAAAAACTGTTTTTT.